The present T cell receptor (beta chain) was sequenced within a study of T cells in Graves' hyperthyroidism and ophthalmopathy. Study-level points and caveats: The model made its ophthalmopathy prediction, and onset followed a median approximately six months later.

Amplified TCR beta CDR3 regions came from RNA transcripts. An initial round of RT-PCR targeting the TCR CDR3 relied on the HTBI primer set. TCRdb passed the multiplex PCR reads through MiXCR, listing each CDR3 protein once. The sample lists about 690,000 distinct CDR3 sequences; roughly a sixth were seen once. Germline values: CDR1 GTSNPN, CDR2 SVGIG (reference sequence). V was clipped by 5 bases and J by 6 bases, with 13 bases between them. The length of the CDR3 is 13 residues. This clonotype appeared many times. Its target is unknown. Hyperthyroidism of Graves' type that showed no ophthalmopathy progression within 18 months was stable. Hyperthyroidism was newly diagnosed in patients aged 18 to 65 (duration under 2 months). Pregnant or lactating patients were excluded, as were those with uncontrolled infection or other autoimmune disease.

The clonotype comes from a man in his fifties with Graves' hyperthyroidism. The chain has TRBV30 and TRBJ2-2; D not certain. Input material: blood. Here the CDR3 reads CAWGLGDAGELFF. The CDR3 nucleotides are TGTGCCTGGGGGTTAGGAGACGCCGGGGAGCTGTTTTTT.